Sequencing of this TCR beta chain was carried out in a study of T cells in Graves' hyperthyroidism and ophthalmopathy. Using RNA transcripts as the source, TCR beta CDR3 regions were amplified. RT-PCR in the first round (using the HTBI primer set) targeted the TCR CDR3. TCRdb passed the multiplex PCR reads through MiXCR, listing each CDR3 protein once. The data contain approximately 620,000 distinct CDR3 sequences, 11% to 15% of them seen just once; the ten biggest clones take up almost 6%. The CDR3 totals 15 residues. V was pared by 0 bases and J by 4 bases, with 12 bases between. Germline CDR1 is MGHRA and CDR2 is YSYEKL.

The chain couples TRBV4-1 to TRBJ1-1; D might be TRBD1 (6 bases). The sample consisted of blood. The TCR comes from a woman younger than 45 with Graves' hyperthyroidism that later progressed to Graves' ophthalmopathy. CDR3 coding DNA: TGCGCCAGCAGCCAAGAAGGGGGGCTCAGCACTGAAGCTTTCTTT. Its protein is CASSQEGGLSTEAFF.